This passage covers 13 T cell receptor delta chains from one sample sequenced in a study of Vδ1+ human thymocytes. Whole-study results and caveats: Thymic TRG and TRD repertoires appeared highly polyclonal, with Gaussian CDR3 length distributions.

RNA was extracted from the cells and then reverse transcribed. The CDR3 regions were amplified by multiplex PCR from V-gene primers to a constant-region primer. TCRdb ran CATT on the multiplex PCR reads. This sample has about 75,000 delta-chain clones, with more than 30% found just once. Their antigens are not known. Material: Vdelta1+ gamma-delta thymocytes from the thymus. Described subset: FACS-sorted CD3+ TCRalphabeta- TCRVdelta1+ TCRVdelta2- thymocytes. The receptors stem from a boy younger than two who had congenital heart surgery.

This clone appeared a few times. The V call is TRDV1, the J call TRDJ1; the D gene is possibly TRDD2 (5 bases). V was shortened by 3 bases and J by 4 bases, with 21 bases between the two germline ends. This CDR3 is 17 amino acids long. Germline V gives CDR1 TSWWSYY, CDR2 QGS. CDR3 DNA sequence: TGTGCTCTTGGGGACACCATTCCTGTTCCGAGGGGCGATAAACTCATCTTT. Encoded protein: CALGDTIPVPRGDKLIF.

This clone showed up just a few times. Other DNA sequences of this sample code for an identical CDR3. The rearrangement joins TRDV1 to TRDJ1; 8 bases align to TRDD3. Germline V gene lookup returns CDR1 TSWWSYY and CDR2 QGS. V trimming: 0 bases; J trimming: 0 bases; junction bases outside the gene matches: 12. CDR3 length: 19 residues. The CDR3 DNA reads TGTGCTCTTGGGGAACTCGGCCTTCGTACTGGGGGGTACACCGATAAACTCATCTTT. Translating it yields CALGELGLRTGGYTDKLIF.

V gene TRDV1 combines with J gene TRDJ1; TRDD3 aligns across 7 bases. The CDR3 runs 18 residues. J gave up 0 bases and V 0 bases, and 10 bases lay outside the gene matches. Germline CDR1 TSWWSYY, CDR2 QGS. CDR3: CALGELGSLGAYTDKLIF. CDR3 sequence (DNA): TGTGCTCTTGGGGAACTGGGGTCCCTGGGGGCGTACACCGATAAACTCATCTTT.

The chain is built from TRDV1 and TRDJ1; D is possibly TRDD2 (9 bases). Trimming stripped 2 bases from V and 0 bases from J, with 22 bases between. The CDR3 totals 19 residues. Germline V lookup: CDR1 TSWWSYY, CDR2 QGS. CDR3 loop: CALGEGLPTWGIHTDKLIF. As DNA, the CDR3 is TGTGCTCTTGGGGAAGGCCTTCCTACGTGGGGGATCCACACCGATAAACTCATCTTT.

The genes are TRDV1 and TRDJ1; 11 bases fit TRDD3. V shed 2 bases, J shed 0 bases, and the junction held 38 bases outside the gene matches. Germline V CDR1 and CDR2: TSWWSYY, QGS. The CDR3 totals 28 residues. CDR3 in DNA: TGTGCTCTTGGGGAAATGGGGCCCGTCAATTCCCATCTTCTGGGGGATACTCCCTTAGAATTGTACACCGATAAACTCATCTTT. The encoded protein is CALGEMGPVNSHLLGDTPLELYTDKLIF.

The chain couples TRDV1 to TRDJ1, with D possibly being TRDD3 (5 bases). V lost 0 bases, J lost 2 bases, and 13 bases lay in between. Germline loops: CDR1 TSWWSYY, CDR2 QGS. The CDR3 is 16 residues long. CDR3 bases: TGTGCTCTTGGGGAACTATCACCGGGGGTAACCGATAAACTCATCTTT. Protein: CALGELSPGVTDKLIF.

The chain links TRDV1 to TRDJ1; 11 bases are a match to TRDD3. The CDR3 is 17 amino acids. Trimming cost V 3 bases and J 10 bases; bases outside gene matches: 16. Looked up from germline, CDR1 is TSWWSYY and CDR2 is QGS. The CDR3: CALGDSRRTGGYCGLIF. CDR3 bases: TGTGCTCTTGGGGACTCACGCCGTACTGGGGGATATTGCGGACTCATCTTT.

This rearrangement joins TRDV1 to TRDJ1; tentatively, D is TRDD3 (6 bases). Trimming stripped 1 base from V and 0 bases from J, with 9 bases between. The CDR3 contains 15 residues. Per the germline V gene, CDR1 is TSWWSYY and CDR2 is QGS. This chain's CDR3 is CALGERGSYTDKLIF. CDR3 bases: TGTGCTCTTGGGGAACGGGGATCGTACACCGATAAACTCATCTTT.

A few counts support this clone. The rearrangement joins TRDV1 to TRDJ1, with D possibly matching TRDD3 (10 bases). The CDR3 covers 19 residues. CDR1 and CDR2 from the germline V gene are TSWWSYY and QGS. V lost 1 base and J lost 4, with 25 bases in between. DNA for the CDR3: TGTGCTCTTGGGGAACCGTTGCCTTCCTACTCTGGGGGATACGATAAACTCATCTTT. Protein sequence: CALGEPLPSYSGGYDKLIF.

This clone was detected only once. The sample holds other DNA sequences that translate to the same CDR3. The chain employs TRDV1 and TRDJ1; 11 bases match TRDD3. The CDR3 covers 19 residues. Germline assignment: CDR1 TSWWSYY and CDR2 QGS. V was clipped by 0 bases and J by 2 bases; unmatched bases: 11. This CDR3 reads CALGELFPYWGIGTDKLIF. DNA for the CDR3: TGTGCTCTTGGGGAACTATTCCCGTACTGGGGGATAGGTACCGATAAACTCATCTTT.

This clone occurred a few times. The V gene is TRDV1, the J gene TRDJ1; TRDD3 might be the D (6 bases). The CDR3 runs to 23 residues. The ends were cut back, 0 bases at V and 2 bases at J, with 34 bases in the middle. The germline CDR1 and CDR2 sequences are TSWWSYY and QGS. The CDR3 is CALGELRAFFYVGGLRGTDKLIF. Written as DNA, the CDR3 is TGTGCTCTTGGGGAACTGAGGGCGTTCTTTTACGTGGGGGGTTTGAGGGGGACCGATAAACTCATCTTT.

In this sample, this clone turned up a few times. The V gene is TRDV1, the J gene TRDJ1; D is ambiguous. The CDR3 sequence is 15 residues long. V gave up 2 bases and J gave up 3 bases, with 13 bases separating them. Germline CDR1 reads TSWWSYY; CDR2 reads QGS. Here the CDR3 DNA reads TGTGCTCTTGGGGAATTCCCGGCCGTATCCGATAAACTCATCTTT. It encodes CALGEFPAVSDKLIF.

The V and J genes are TRDV1 and TRDJ1; D is perhaps TRDD3 (10 bases). Trimming shortened V by 2 bases and J by 0 bases, and 34 bases separated the two germline ends. The CDR3 runs to 23 residues. Germline lookup yields CDR1 TSWWSYY and CDR2 QGS. CDR3 in amino acids: CALGEAYLPTWGIAIPYTDKLIF. CDR3 DNA: TGTGCTCTTGGGGAAGCTTACCTTCCTACCTGGGGGATAGCGATTCCGTACACCGATAAACTCATCTTT.